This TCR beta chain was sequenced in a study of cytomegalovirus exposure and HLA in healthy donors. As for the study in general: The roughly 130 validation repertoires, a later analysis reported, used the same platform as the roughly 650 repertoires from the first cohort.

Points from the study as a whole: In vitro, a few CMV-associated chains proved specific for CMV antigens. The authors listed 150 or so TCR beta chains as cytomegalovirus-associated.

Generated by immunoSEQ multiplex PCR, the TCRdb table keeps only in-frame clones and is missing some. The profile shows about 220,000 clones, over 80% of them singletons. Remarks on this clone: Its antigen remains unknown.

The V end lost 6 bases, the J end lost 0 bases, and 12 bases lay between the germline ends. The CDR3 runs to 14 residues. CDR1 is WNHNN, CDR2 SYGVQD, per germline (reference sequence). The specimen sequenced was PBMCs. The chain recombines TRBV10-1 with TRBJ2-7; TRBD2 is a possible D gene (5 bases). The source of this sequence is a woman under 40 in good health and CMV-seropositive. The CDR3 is CASSRDISSYEQYF. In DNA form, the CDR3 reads TGCGCCAGCAGCCGGGATATTAGCTCCTACGAGCAGTACTTC.